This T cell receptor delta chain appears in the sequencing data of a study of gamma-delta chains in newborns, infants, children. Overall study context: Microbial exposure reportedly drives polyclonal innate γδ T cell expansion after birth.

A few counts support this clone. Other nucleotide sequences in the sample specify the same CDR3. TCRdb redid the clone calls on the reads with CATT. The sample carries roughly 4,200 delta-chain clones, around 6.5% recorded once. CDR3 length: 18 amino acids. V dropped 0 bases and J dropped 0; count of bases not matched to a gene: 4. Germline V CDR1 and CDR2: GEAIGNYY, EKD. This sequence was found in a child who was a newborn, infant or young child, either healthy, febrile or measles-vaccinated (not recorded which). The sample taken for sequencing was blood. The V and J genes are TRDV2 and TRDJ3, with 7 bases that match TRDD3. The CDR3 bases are TGTGCCTGTGACACCGGGTGGGGGAGCTCCTGGGACACCCGACAGATGTTTTTC. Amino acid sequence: CACDTGWGSSWDTRQMFF.